This T cell receptor (beta chain) originates from a study of blood T cell repertoires in COVID-19. Study at large: Spain, Italy and the United States supplied samples that represented acute and convalescent COVID-19.

Per the original data handling: Reference gene primer amplification gave nucleated cell count estimates. The method was immunoSEQ multiplex PCR; TCRdb's version includes in-frame clones alone and lacks a portion of them. The DNA gave D and trimming, while V, J and clone size come from that table. The sample lists under 350,000 clones; approximately 85% were seen once. Between the trimmed V and J ends, which lost 5 bases and 6 bases, there was a span of 11 bases. Germline CDR1 reads LNHDA; CDR2 reads SQIVND (reference sequence). The CDR3 consists of 14 residues. The sample comprised peripheral blood. The TCR sequence derives from a human donor in a cohort sampled during active COVID-19. The chain employs TRBV19 and TRBJ1-6; D unresolved. Here the CDR3 DNA reads TGTGCCAGTAGTTCCCGCCGGTTTAATTCACCCCTCCACTTT. Its translation: CASSSRRFNSPLHF.